This T cell receptor beta chain stems from a study of PD-L1 blockade in urothelial cancer. Study summary: Each patient had 0 to 3 earlier chemotherapy regimens. At 6 weeks and at 3 weeks (second dose) after treatment start, blood was analyzed.

Time point here: pretreatment peripheral blood. Each patient presented with locally advanced or metastatic urothelial carcinoma. A single count supports this clone. The V and J ends lost 2 bases and 1 base respectively, with 3 bases between them. Germline values: CDR1 SGHNT, CDR2 YYREEE (reference sequence). The CDR3 consists of 12 residues. Produced via immunoSEQ multiplex PCR; TCRdb's table is partial and in-frame only. The sample gives 30,000 to 35,000 clones, approximately 80% of which show up once; around a sixth is in the top ten. The rearrangement links TRBV5-4 to TRBJ1-1; D not resolved. This sequence originates from a man in his 60s with urothelial cancer. Sequencing used PBMCs, obtained around atezolizumab (anti-PD-L1) treatment. Here the CDR3 reads CASSFQNTEAFF. CDR3 bases: TGTGCCAGCAGCTTCCAGAACACTGAAGCTTTCTTT.